This T cell receptor (beta chain) was found in a study of Graves' ophthalmopathy and Graves' hyperthyroidism (dated by TCRdb to between 2017 and 2018). Regarding the study in general: Peripheral blood samples were taken at the time of initial diagnosis, before any treatment was given. The study used TCR beta repertoire signatures to distinguish Graves' ophthalmopathy from Graves' hyperthyroidism and to predict progression to ophthalmopathy. In total, approximately 130 blood samples were TCR-sequenced: roughly 45 ophthalmopathy, 75 hyperthyroidism and some 17 hyperthyroidism-to-ophthalmopathy patients. To explore V-J signatures that separate ophthalmopathy from hyperthyroidism, a discovery set of around 97 patients was enrolled, consisting of fewer than 45 with ophthalmopathy and roughly 60 with stable hyperthyroidism. An independent validation cohort was composed of some 18 hyperthyroidism patients and around 16 patients who later progressed from hyperthyroidism to ophthalmopathy. In more than five hyperthyroidism patients, the T-cell repertoires found in thyroid tissue were compared with those found in blood. Once sampling was done, hyperthyroidism patients were given methimazole at a starting dose of 30 mg daily, while ophthalmopathy patients were given high-dose intravenous methylprednisolone. The approximately 95 discovery patients were divided at random into training and test sets in a 7:3 ratio.

This clonotype came up many times. The antigen this receptor binds is unknown. No base quality values were provided; no much bigger clone lies one nucleotide off. Stable hyperthyroidism was defined as no progression to ophthalmopathy within 18 months of follow-up. The hyperthyroidism patients were 18 to 65 years old and newly diagnosed, with a disease duration of less than 2 months. Patients were excluded if they had other autoimmune diseases, uncontrolled infections, pregnancy or lactation. Clinical symptoms, serum thyroxine, TRAb, thyroid ultrasound and orbital computed tomography were used for diagnosis. Ficoll-Paque density gradient centrifugation was used to isolate PBMCs from under 11 ml of fresh peripheral blood. Total RNA was extracted with Trizol reagent and quality-checked on an Agilent 2100 Bioanalyzer. Clipping removes 5 bases from V and 0 bases from J, with 6 as the unmatched junction base count. The CDR3 sequence holds 15 residues, the cysteine and phenylalanine included. Only the CDR3 DNA stays, 45 bases, in frame from base 1. The germline V gene (reference sequence) gives CDR1 as PRHDT and CDR2 as FYEKMQ.

The paper as a whole reports these results and caveats: The 13-signature model separated ophthalmopathy from stable hyperthyroidism with 85% to 90% sensitivity and around 81% specificity in cross-validation, and 80%/75% in the test set. In validation, the model predicted ophthalmopathy progression with 55% to 71% sensitivity and 72.22% specificity; eleven to twelve predicted patients were CT-confirmed with GO in a median of around 6 months. Most expanded thyroid clonotypes with frequency above 0.001 were also detected in blood, suggesting blood repertoires may reflect the thyroid immune response. No statistical method was used to predetermine the sample size, and group allocation was not hidden from the investigators.

TCR beta CDR3 regions were amplified from RNA transcripts for repertoire sequencing. The first round was an RT-PCR using HTBI primers with the Qiagen OneStep RT-PCR kit, and this first round was followed by a second-round multiplex PCR, then size selection and purification. The libraries underwent paired-end sequencing with 100 bp reads on an Illumina HiSeq2000. In the paper's pipeline: SOAPnuke was used for read processing, and reads with adapters, uncalled bases, a mean Phred below 15, or no exact constant-primer or identifier match were discarded. High-quality paired reads were merged with COPE v1.2.5. Each unique nucleotide sequence was defined as a clonotype, and clonotypes were aligned to IMGT TRB V, D and J references with MiTCR v1.1. The analysis was limited to V-J combinations with a frequency above 0.0001, which together covered 99% to 99.2% of the repertoires. For each V-J combination, a TCR clonal expansion and chaos score was defined as the ratio of F50 clonal expansion to chaos observed in the TCRdist matrix. Welch's t-statistics and random forest were used to reduce features to approximately 13 V-J combinations, which were fed into a naive Bayes classifier. The Morisita-Horn index was used to measure how similar the thyroid and blood repertoires were. TCRdb reprocessed the public reads (quality trimming at Q25 with fastp, clone calling with MiXCR) and kept in-frame beta chains. Each CDR3 protein gets just one entry, which takes the most common genes and DNA from the rows behind it. The V and J calls shown here were made by TCRdb, not taken from the authors' results. The sample has 600,000 to 650,000 distinct CDR3 sequences on record, over 20% of them singletons. Together, the top ten hold approximately 7% of the sample.

What was sequenced was peripheral blood. The chain joins TRBV13 to TRBJ2-5; 7 central bases correspond to TRBD1. This TCR derives from a woman aged 18-30 years with stable Graves' hyperthyroidism. Some clones in this sample may be carry-over from other donors' samples. Donor details come from another sample of the same person, matched by shared clones. The encoded CDR3 is CASSPQGQDQETQYF. The DNA is TGTGCCAGCAGCCCTCAAGGACAGGACCAAGAGACCCAGTACTTC. Reference TRBV13 and TRBJ2-5 genes cover what lies past the CDR3, so the full variable domain is AAGVIQSPRHLIKEKRETATLKCYPIPRHDTVYWYQQGPGQDPQFLISFYEKMQSDKGSIPDRFSAQQFSDYHSELNMSSLELGDSALYFCASSPQGQDQETQYFGPGTRLLVL.